The T cell receptor (beta chain) under discussion was sequenced for a study of cytomegalovirus exposure and HLA in healthy donors. Study details: The early release's HLA-typed donors yielded tens of millions of unique TCRs.

General observations from the study: A few CMV-associated chains proved CMV antigen-specific in vitro. A later analysis reportedly found that, within productive TCRs, an Asian-associated ancestry cluster had fewer N-insertions than the mean observed across the approximately 700 donors. The study listed roughly 150 cytomegalovirus-associated TCR beta chains.

The CDR3 is 15 amino acids. The germline CDR1 and CDR2 sequences are SGHDT and YYEEEE. Trimming at V came to 4 bases and at J to 5 bases, leaving 11 bases not matched to a gene. As to this clone: Antigen specificity is unknown.

PCR primers comprised 60 Vbeta and 13 Jbeta primers. The table came from immunoSEQ multiplex PCR; TCRdb's copy has only in-frame clones and leaves some out. Among 70,000 to 90,000 clones listed, over 60% were seen once. This chain connects TRBV5-6 to TRBJ2-5, with 7 bases lining up with TRBD1. This TCR came from a male donor in good health and CMV-seropositive. Sequencing was carried out using PBMCs. The CDR3 here is CASSIWDRHRETQYF. Here the CDR3 DNA reads TGTGCCAGCAGCATCTGGGACAGACACCGGGAGACCCAGTACTTC.